These 31 T cell receptor beta chains originate from one sample sequenced in a study of T cells expressing NK-cell markers. TCRdb reprocessed the 5' RACE reads and reports one entry per CDR3 protein, with no DNA. Its clone listing holds hundreds of thousands of distinct CDR3 sequences. The specimen was blood T cells: a sorted CD56 or NKG2C T cell subset, CD4+ or CD8+ T cells, or bulk PBMC T cells (not recorded which). The receptors shown here come from a young man in good health.

The V and J genes are TRBV5-1 and TRBJ2-7; TCRdb designates TRBD2, a call that cannot be tested without DNA. This CDR3 is built from 15 residues. In germline, CDR1 is SGHRS, CDR2 YFSETQ. CDR3 in amino acids: CASSLAPLDPYEQYF.

The chain combines TRBV6-5 with TRBJ2-7; checking the TCRdb D call of TRBD1 is not possible without DNA. This CDR3 has 15 residues. The germline CDR1 and CDR2 sequences are MNHEY and SVGAGI. CDR3 region: CASSYLRTGGYEQYF.

This chain joins TRBV12-3 or TRBV12-4 and TRBJ1-6. This CDR3 is 13 amino acids long. CDR3 protein: CASSSLRYSPLHF.

The J gene is TRBJ2-1, the V gene TRBV24-1; TCRdb's assignment of TRBD2 cannot be checked, as there is no DNA. Germline V gene data show CDR1 as KGHDR and CDR2 as SFDVKD. The CDR3 spans 17 residues. The CDR3 loop reads CATSGSLSGRAGDEQFF.

The chain carries TRBV5-1 and TRBJ2-7; checking the TCRdb D call of TRBD2 is not possible without DNA. The CDR3 totals 14 residues. CDR1 is SGHRS, CDR2 YFSETQ, per germline. This chain's CDR3 is CASSWGLASYEQYF. The entire variable domain, with the rest obtained from reference TRBV5-1 and TRBJ2-7, is as follows: KAGVTQTPRYLIKTRGQQVTLSCSPISGHRSVSWYQQTPGQGLQFLFEYFSETQRNKGNFPGRFSGRQFSNSRSEMNVSTLELGDSALYLCASSWGLASYEQYFGPGTRLTVT.

The rearrangement links TRBV5-1 to TRBJ2-7. The CDR3 length is 13 residues. Germline-derived CDR1 and CDR2 are SGHRS and YFSETQ. The CDR3 loop is CASSLGGGYEQYF.

The chain couples TRBV6-2 or TRBV6-3 to TRBJ2-1; as DNA is missing, the TRBD2 call by TCRdb cannot be tested. The CDR3 totals 17 residues. Germline V gene sequence: CDR1 MNHEY, CDR2 SVGEGT. CDR3 residues: CASSYHDRLAGVDEQFF.

The CDR3 reads CASTGGPNAQYF. This sequence joins TRBV2 and TRBJ2-7; absent DNA, TCRdb's TRBD2 call cannot be checked. The CDR3 totals 12 residues. CDR1 SNHLY and CDR2 FYNNEI come from the germline V gene.

The V and J genes are TRBV10-3 and TRBJ2-1; TCRdb's D call, TRBD1, is unchecked because there is no DNA. Germline CDR1 is ENHRY and CDR2 is SYGVKD. This CDR3 has 13 residues. The CDR3 sequence: CAIRWDRANEQFF.

The rearrangement joins TRBV7-9 to TRBJ2-3. The CDR3 runs 14 residues. From germline, CDR1 is SEHNR and CDR2 FQNEAQ (reference sequence). CDR3 sequence: CASSSTYSPDTQYF.

This sequence joins TRBV5-5 and TRBJ2-1; the D gene TCRdb calls, TRBD2, cannot be checked with no DNA. Germline values: CDR1 SGHKS, CDR2 YYEKEE (reference sequence). The CDR3 spans 16 residues. CDR3 loop: CASSLGFRLAGGEQFF.

This chain links TRBV20-1 with TRBJ2-2; TCRdb's D call of TRBD1 is untestable without DNA. The germline V gene has CDR1 DFQATT and CDR2 SNEGSKA (reference sequence). The CDR3 has 14 amino acids. The CDR3 sequence is CSARDNRGSGELFF.

This chain joins TRBV27 and TRBJ2-7. The germline V gene has CDR1 MNHEY and CDR2 SMNVEV (reference sequence). The CDR3 consists of 15 residues. The CDR3 reads CASGISGATFYEQYF.

The rearrangement uses TRBV25-1 and TRBJ2-5; TCRdb's assignment of TRBD1 cannot be checked, as there is no DNA. Germline CDR1 reads MGHDK; CDR2 reads SYGVNS. CDR3 length equals 16 residues. Here the CDR3 reads CASSEPGTGNRETQYF.

J is TRBJ2-7 and V is TRBV18. Germline V lookup: CDR1 KGHSH, CDR2 LQKENI. CDR3 length equals 14 residues. CDR3 residues: CASSPYEIGYEQYF.

The V call is TRBV6-1, the J call TRBJ2-1; TCRdb's D call, TRBD2, is unchecked because there is no DNA. The V gene's germline CDR1 is MNHNS and CDR2 SASEGT. CDR3 length: 16 amino acids. The CDR3 region is CASSQNPSGAYNEQFF.

The gene calls are TRBV4-3 and TRBJ2-1; the TCRdb D gene call, TRBD2, has no DNA to confirm it. The germline V gene encodes CDR1 LGHNA and CDR2 YSLEER. This CDR3 region has 17 residues. CDR3 sequence: CASSQDFQREVWDEQFF.

The gene calls are TRBV29-1 and TRBJ1-4; TCRdb lists TRBD1, though no DNA is available to test this call. The CDR3 extends over 14 amino acids. Germline V gene data show CDR1 as SQVTM and CDR2 as ANQGSEA. The CDR3 loop reads CSVEDPGSSEKLFF.

The rearrangement joins TRBV20-1 to TRBJ2-7; TCRdb reports TRBD1, a call that lacks DNA to check it against. The CDR3 runs 11 residues. Germline CDR1 and CDR2: DFQATT and SNEGSKA (reference sequence). The CDR3 is CSPGSTGEQYF.

The chain couples TRBV7-3 to TRBJ2-7. In germline, CDR1 is SGHTA, CDR2 FQGTGA. The length of the CDR3 is 14 residues. The CDR3 is CASSLTSAINEQYF. The variable domain in full, with the rest retrieved from reference TRBV7-3 and TRBJ2-7, is GAGVSQTPSNKVTEKGKYVELRCDPISGHTALYWYRQSLGQGPEFLIYFQGTGAADDSGLPNDRFFAVRPEGSVSTLKIQRTERGDSAVYLCASSLTSAINEQYFGPGTRLTVT.

The V call is TRBV29-1, the J call TRBJ1-2; as DNA is missing, the TRBD1 call by TCRdb cannot be tested. CDR3 length equals 13 residues. Germline loops: CDR1 SQVTM, CDR2 ANQGSEA. The CDR3 is CSVTGTGEFGYTF. Filled out from reference TRBV29-1 and TRBJ1-2, the complete variable domain reads SAVISQKPSRDICQRGTSLTIQCQVDSQVTMMFWYRQQPGQSLTLIATANQGSEATYESGFVIDKFPISRPNLTFSTLTVSNMSPEDSSIYLCSVTGTGEFGYTFGSGTRLTVV.

CDR3 protein: CATSDRTGLATDTQYF. This chain links TRBV24-1 with TRBJ2-3; TCRdb's D gene call, TRBD1, goes unchecked for lack of DNA. The germline CDR1 and CDR2 sequences are KGHDR and SFDVKD. The CDR3 has 16 amino acids.

The rearrangement uses TRBV12-3 or TRBV12-4 and TRBJ2-3. The CDR3 is 12 residues long. Here the CDR3 reads CASSPVPDTQYF.

This chain joins TRBV20-1 and TRBJ2-1; absent DNA, TCRdb's TRBD1 call cannot be checked. Germline values: CDR1 DFQATT, CDR2 SNEGSKA (reference sequence). The CDR3 consists of 15 residues. The CDR3 loop is CSARDQGVRGEEQFF.

The rearrangement joins TRBV6-2 or TRBV6-3 to TRBJ2-7; the D call of TRBD2 rests on TCRdb alone, since no DNA is present to check it. CDR1 MNHEY and CDR2 SVGEGT come from the germline V gene. The length of the CDR3 is 14 residues. CDR3 sequence reads: CASRNSGGTYEQYF.

The gene calls are TRBV20-1 and TRBJ2-3; TCRdb outputs TRBD1, but without DNA this stays unchecked. Germline CDR1 is DFQATT and CDR2 is SNEGSKA (reference sequence). The CDR3 has 15 residues. Here the CDR3 reads CSASGGTGVLDTQYF.

The CDR3 loop is CASSYNSPSGTVEETQYF. J is TRBJ2-5 and V is TRBV6-5; the TCRdb D gene call, TRBD1, has no DNA to confirm it. The CDR3 extends over 18 amino acids. Germline-derived CDR1 and CDR2 are MNHEY and SVGAGI.

The genes are TRBV15 and TRBJ2-1; as DNA is missing, the TRBD2 call by TCRdb cannot be tested. The CDR3 covers 13 residues. CDR1 LNHNV and CDR2 YYDKDF come from the germline V gene (reference sequence). The CDR3 loop is CATGSGGGNEQFF.

This chain connects TRBV28 to TRBJ2-7; with no DNA, the TCRdb D assignment of TRBD1 cannot be verified. The CDR3 has 15 amino acids. Germline CDR1 is MDHEN and CDR2 is SYDVKM. CDR3 sequence reads: CASSFPRGNSYEQYF. Full variable domain (rest looked up from reference TRBV28 and TRBJ2-7): DVKVTQSSRYLVKRTGEKVFLECVQDMDHENMFWYRQDPGLGLRLIYFSYDVKMKEKGDIPEGYSVSREKKERFSLILESASTNQTSMYLCASSFPRGNSYEQYFGPGTRLTVT.

The rearrangement uses TRBV7-7 and TRBJ2-7; checking the TCRdb D call of TRBD1 is not possible without DNA. This CDR3 comprises 16 residues. The germline V gene has CDR1 SSHAT and CDR2 FNYEAQ (reference sequence). CDR3 region: CASSLSRGANSYEQYF. The full variable domain, completed using reference TRBV7-7 and TRBJ2-7, is GAGVSQSPRYKVTKRGQDVTLRCDPISSHATLYWYQQALGQGPEFLTYFNYEAQPDKSGLPSDRFSAERPEGSISTLTIQRTEQRDSAMYRCASSLSRGANSYEQYFGPGTRLTVT.

The rearrangement joins TRBV15 to TRBJ2-3; the TCRdb D gene call, TRBD1, has no DNA to confirm it. CDR3 size: 20 residues. Germline CDR1 reads LNHNV; CDR2 reads YYDKDF (reference sequence). This chain's CDR3 is CATSRDWSRDGQGSTDTQYF. Based on the CDR3 plus reference TRBV15 and TRBJ2-3, the full variable domain is DAMVIQNPRYQVTQFGKPVTLSCSQTLNHNVMYWYQQKSSQAPKLLFHYYDKDFNNEADTPDNFQSRRPNTSFCFLDIRSPGLGDTAMYLCATSRDWSRDGQGSTDTQYFGPGTRLTVL.